This T cell receptor beta chain was recovered during a study of a mutant IDH1 vaccine in newly diagnosed glioma (TCRdb year 2021). The study in broad terms: Vaccination was initiated 4-6 weeks after radiotherapy alone, or concurrently with temozolomide cycles in the chemotherapy-containing groups. Of the roughly 33 treated patients, approximately 62% were male and approximately 38% were female, and the mean age was about 40 years. Before enrollment, patients had received standard therapy of radiotherapy alone, temozolomide alone, or radiochemotherapy with temozolomide; most received the combination. The week-35 safety follow-up took place at visit V12, and the week-47 end of study took place at visit V13. Peripheral blood was drawn at six visits: V03 (baseline), V05, V07, V10, V12 and V13. Longitudinal TCRB deep sequencing was performed for some 25 treated patients wherever samples were available for exploratory analyses.

The paper's findings and limits, for the study overall: The authors noted that analyses of patient blood samples could not be reproduced because of sample limitations. PBMC samples for TCRB deep sequencing were selected based on availability. Vaccine-induced immune responses across multiple MHC alleles were detected in over 80% of patients. Changes in the top peripheral T cell clonotypes picked up by TCRB sequencing did not appear to be linked to pseudoprogression.

In light of the paper, this sample's time point label describes: week 47, end of study. Each vaccine dose was 300 ug of a 20-mer mutant IDH1 peptide in Montanide, given subcutaneously with topical imiquimod. Patients were given eight vaccinations, in weeks 1, 3, 5, 7, 11, 15, 19 and 23, which matched visits V03 through V10. All donors had newly diagnosed IDH1-mutant astrocytomas of WHO grade 3 or 4 that showed loss of nuclear ATRX. The samples were drawn from NOA16, a multicentre, single-arm, open-label phase I trial in Germany that tested a mutant IDH1 peptide vaccine in humans for the first time. Genomic DNA for TCRB sequencing was extracted from EDTA blood using the DNeasy Blood and Tissue Kit. Libraries were prepared through the immunoSEQ multiplex PCR assay. Rearranged TCR beta chain sequences were amplified with the hsTCRB Kit following the manufacturer's protocol. An Illumina MiSeq was used to sequence the TCRB libraries. In the paper's pipeline: The proprietary platform of the kit vendor was used for demultiplexing, trimming and gene mapping. This is the immuneACCESS table as TCRdb keeps it, with only in-frame sequences that have V and J called. A part of the clones is gone; compared with another copy, unresolved V genes explain less than half, and the rest is unexplained. V, J and clone size derive from that table, while D and trimming were established from the DNA sequence. Present in this sample are 77,000 or so clones, about 81% of which were seen just once. In total, the top ten clones hold approximately 5.6% of the sample.

CDR3 length: 10 amino acids, cysteine to phenylalanine. Only the CDR3 DNA is retained, 30 bases long and in frame from the first base. The germline V gene yields SQVTM for CDR1 and ANQGSEA for CDR2. As concerns this clone: No antigen is known for it. No base qualities exist here, and no much larger clone lies one base off it.

This receptor was identified in a middle-aged man with glioma. Here the sequenced sample was PBMCs, taken from a glioma patient whose treatment included an IDH1 peptide vaccine. The sequence is built from TRBV29-1 and TRBJ2-5; no D gene is confidently identified. The CDR3 region: CSSRGETQYF. The nucleotide sequence is given as TGCAGTTCGCGCGGAGAGACCCAGTACTTC.